The 4 T cell receptor beta chains presented below share a single source sample, sequenced in a study of blood T cell repertoires in COVID-19. Assay: immunoSEQ multiplex PCR; the TCRdb copy retains only in-frame clones and omits some. The table records 90,000 to 110,000 clones, approximately 82% of them present only once. The sequencing input was peripheral blood. These receptors came from a woman aged 55 to 70 with acute or convalescent COVID-19.

The chain is built from TRBV24-1 and TRBJ2-3, with D perhaps matching TRBD2 (6 bases). Germline assignment: CDR1 KGHDR and CDR2 SFDVKD. V gave up 1 base and J gave up 4 bases, with 14 bases separating them. CDR3 length equals 16 residues. CDR3 coding DNA: TGTGCCACCAGTGATTTCCGCGGGATCGGGTCAGATACGCAGTATTTT. It codes for CATSDFRGIGSDTQYF.

This chain uses TRBV18 with TRBJ2-2; D is possibly TRBD1 (6 bases). V was pared by 6 bases and J by 2 bases, with 10 bases between. The CDR3 is 14 amino acids. Per the germline V gene, CDR1 is KGHSH and CDR2 is LQKENI. The CDR3 here is CASSRDTNTGELFF. The CDR3 DNA is TGTGCCAGCTCTCGGGACACCAACACCGGGGAGCTGTTTTTT.

The table lists this clone with a few counts. The chain combines TRBV5-1 with TRBJ1-6, with D maybe TRBD1 (5 bases). Trimming pared 2 bases from V and 5 bases from J, leaving 8 bases between. The CDR3 is made up of 14 amino acids. Per the germline V gene, CDR1 is SGHRS and CDR2 is YFSETQ. CDR3 protein: CASSFQGDNSPLHF. The CDR3, as DNA: TGCGCCAGCAGCTTTCAGGGCGATAATTCACCCCTCCACTTT. Full variable domain (missing parts from reference TRBV5-1 and TRBJ1-6): KAGVTQTPRYLIKTRGQQVTLSCSPISGHRSVSWYQQTPGQGLQFLFEYFSETQRNKGNFPGRFSGRQFSNSRSEMNVSTLELGDSALYLCASSFQGDNSPLHFGNGTRLTVT.

The chain employs TRBV18 and TRBJ1-6; TRBD1 aligns across 10 bases. The ends lost 4 bases at V and 13 bases at J; junction bases unmatched: 7. Looked up from germline, CDR1 is KGHSH and CDR2 is LQKENI. CDR3 length: 14 residues. DNA for the CDR3: TGTGCCAGCTCACAGGGGACAGGGGAGGAGCCCCTCCACTTT. This sequence encodes CASSQGTGEEPLHF.